The clone carrying this TCR beta chain turned up a few times. These data belong to a study of identical twins. TCRdb reanalysed the 5' RACE reads using MiXCR and keeps one entry per CDR3 protein. The table shows roughly 290,000 distinct CDR3 sequences, with under 9% occurring only once. Per the germline V gene, CDR1 is SGHVS and CDR2 is FQNEAQ. The CDR3 extends over 14 amino acids. V dropped 4 bases and J dropped 4 bases, with 10 bases sitting between them. These data were also filed under a second study, of yellow fever vaccine responses in identical twins.

This chain links TRBV7-8 with TRBJ2-2; D is possibly TRBD1 (6 bases). The sequence derives from a woman aged 18-29 years in good health. What was sequenced was memory (CD45RO+) T cells sorted from blood. The CDR3 is CASSYNRVTGELFF. CDR3 DNA: TGTGCCAGCAGCTACAACAGGGTCACCGGGGAGCTGTTTTTT.